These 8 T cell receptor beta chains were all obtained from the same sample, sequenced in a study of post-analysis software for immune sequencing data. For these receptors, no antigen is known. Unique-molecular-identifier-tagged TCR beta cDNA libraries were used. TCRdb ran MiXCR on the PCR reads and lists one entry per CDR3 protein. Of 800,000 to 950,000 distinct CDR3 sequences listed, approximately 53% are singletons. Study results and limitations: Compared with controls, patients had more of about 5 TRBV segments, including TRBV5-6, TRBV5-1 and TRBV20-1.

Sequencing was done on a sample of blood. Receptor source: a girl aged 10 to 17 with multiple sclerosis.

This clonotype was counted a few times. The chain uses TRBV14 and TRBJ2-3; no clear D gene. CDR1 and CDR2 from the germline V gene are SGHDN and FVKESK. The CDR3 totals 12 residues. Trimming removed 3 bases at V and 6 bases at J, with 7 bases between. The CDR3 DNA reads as TGTGCCAGCAGCCATTTCGGGGATACGCAGTATTTT. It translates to CASSHFGDTQYF.

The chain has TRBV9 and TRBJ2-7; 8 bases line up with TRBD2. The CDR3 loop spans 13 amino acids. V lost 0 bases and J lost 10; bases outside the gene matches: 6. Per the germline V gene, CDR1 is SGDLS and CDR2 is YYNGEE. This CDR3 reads CASSVEGLGPQYF. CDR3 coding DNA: TGTGCCAGCAGCGTAGAGGGACTAGGTCCCCAGTACTTC.

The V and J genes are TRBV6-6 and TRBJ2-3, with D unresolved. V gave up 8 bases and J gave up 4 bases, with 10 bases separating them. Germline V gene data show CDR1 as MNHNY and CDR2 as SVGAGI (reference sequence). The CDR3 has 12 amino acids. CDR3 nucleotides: TGTGCCAGCGTAGGGCGACCAGATACGCAGTATTTT. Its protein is CASVGRPDTQYF.

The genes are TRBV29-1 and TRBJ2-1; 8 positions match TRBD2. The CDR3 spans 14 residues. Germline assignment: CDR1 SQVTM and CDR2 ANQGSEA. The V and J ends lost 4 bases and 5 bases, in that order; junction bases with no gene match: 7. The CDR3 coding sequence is TGCAGCGTTGCCCAGCGGGGGTTCCACAATGAGCAGTTCTTC. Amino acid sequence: CSVAQRGFHNEQFF.

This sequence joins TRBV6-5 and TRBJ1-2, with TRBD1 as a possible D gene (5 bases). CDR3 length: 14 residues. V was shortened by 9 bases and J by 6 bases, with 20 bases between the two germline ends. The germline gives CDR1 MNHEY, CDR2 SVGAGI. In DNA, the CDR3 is TGTGCCAGTAACCAGGGACGGCTTTCTCATGGCTACACCTTC. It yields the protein CASNQGRLSHGYTF.

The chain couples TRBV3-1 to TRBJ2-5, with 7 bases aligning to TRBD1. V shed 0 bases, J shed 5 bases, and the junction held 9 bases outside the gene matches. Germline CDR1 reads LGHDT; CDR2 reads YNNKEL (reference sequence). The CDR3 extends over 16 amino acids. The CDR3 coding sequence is TGTGCCAGCAGCCAAGATTCGGGACAGATAAAGGAGACCCAGTACTTC. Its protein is CASSQDSGQIKETQYF.

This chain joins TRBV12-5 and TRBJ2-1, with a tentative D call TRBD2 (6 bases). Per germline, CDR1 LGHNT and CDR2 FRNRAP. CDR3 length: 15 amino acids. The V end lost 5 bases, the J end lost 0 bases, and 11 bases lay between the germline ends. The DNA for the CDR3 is TGTGCTAGTGGTAACGTAGCGGCCTCCTACAATGAGCAGTTCTTC. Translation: CASGNVAASYNEQFF.

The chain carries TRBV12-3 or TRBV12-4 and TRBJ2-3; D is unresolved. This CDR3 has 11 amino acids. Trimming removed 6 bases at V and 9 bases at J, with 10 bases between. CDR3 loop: CASSAIGTQYF. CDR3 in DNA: TGTGCCAGCAGCGCCATCGGGACGCAGTATTTT.